Below, 16 T cell receptor beta chains from the same sample are listed, as sequenced in a study of regulatory T cells in long-lasting Graves disease. Combining iRepertoire HTBI primers with Arm-PCR of CDR3 regions, the authors built TCR beta libraries. One entry per CDR3 protein, called by TCRdb with MiXCR from the multiplex PCR reads. The sample shows 400,000 or so distinct CDR3 sequences, around 22% of them seen only once. The sample's time point: persistent/refractory GD, antithyroid drugs over 5 years with positive TRAb. PBMC RNA served as the TCR library source. The specimen was peripheral blood mononuclear cells (PBMCs), collected when the disease was refractory, from a patient treated with antithyroid drugs. These receptors all come from a female donor with Graves disease.

This clonotype was observed at least ten times. The chain employs TRBV7-3 and TRBJ2-7; 7 positions agree with TRBD1. Germline CDR1 SGHTA, CDR2 FQGTGA. This CDR3 region has 13 residues. The junction had 3 bases not matched to a gene; V was cut back by 5 bases and J by 2 bases. CDR3 sequence reads: CASSLGTAYEQYF. CDR3 DNA sequence: TGTGCCAGCAGCCTCGGGACAGCCTACGAGCAGTACTTC.

The V gene is TRBV2, the J gene TRBJ2-1; D is ambiguous. From germline, CDR1 is SNHLY and CDR2 FYNNEI. Between the trimmed V and J ends, which lost 7 bases and 0 bases, there was a span of 13 bases. The CDR3 covers 15 residues. DNA of the CDR3: TGTGCCAGCAAGCTAGAACGGAGCTCCTACAATGAGCAGTTCTTC. Translated: CASKLERSSYNEQFF.

This clonotype was picked up a small number of times. V usage is TRBV19 and J usage is TRBJ1-1; tentative D call: TRBD1 (6 bases). The CDR3 extends over 14 amino acids. The V gene's germline CDR1 is LNHDA and CDR2 SQIVND (reference sequence). Trimming took off 3 bases at V and 2 bases at J, with 10 bases between the two ends. The chain's CDR3 is CASSMGGPNTEAFF. The CDR3 coding sequence is TGTGCCAGTAGTATGGGGGGCCCAAACACTGAAGCTTTCTTT.

This clonotype was counted between two and nine times. The junction differs from germline at one of its ends, possibly a read error. This chain uses TRBV15 with TRBJ2-2, with TRBD2 as a possible D gene (5 bases). Germline V gene lookup returns CDR1 LNHNV and CDR2 YYDKDF (reference sequence). The CDR3 sequence is 14 residues long. For the CDR3, the DNA is TGTGCCACCAGCAGAGACAGGAACACCGGGAAGCTGTTTTTT. Its protein product is CATSRDRNTGKLFF.

This clonotype was detected many times. V is TRBV5-1 and J is TRBJ1-1; D is perhaps TRBD1 (5 bases). Germline V CDR1 and CDR2: SGHRS, YFSETQ. This CDR3 comprises 15 residues. V lost 9 bases, J lost 2 bases, and 20 bases lay in between. The CDR3 loop is CAMGGEGALNTEAFF. CDR3 coding DNA: TGCGCCATGGGGGGGGAGGGCGCGCTAAACACTGAAGCTTTCTTT.

The chain employs TRBV28 and TRBJ1-2; D might be TRBD1 (5 bases). Trimming took off 3 bases at V and 3 bases at J, with 14 bases between the two ends. The length of the CDR3 is 15 residues. In germline, CDR1 is MDHEN, CDR2 SYDVKM. The CDR3 spells CASSFILEGHYGYTF. CDR3 DNA sequence: TGTGCCAGCAGTTTTATCCTCGAGGGGCACTATGGCTACACCTTC.

This clonotype came up a few times. The chain is built from TRBV10-3 and TRBJ1-1; 7 bases are a match to TRBD1. Germline V lookup: CDR1 ENHRY, CDR2 SYGVKD. This CDR3 has 15 amino acids. V shed 3 bases, J shed 4 bases, and the junction held 8 bases outside the gene matches. The CDR3 loop reads CAISEPTGVGTEAFF. The CDR3 nucleotides read TGTGCCATCAGTGAACCAACAGGGGTTGGCACTGAAGCTTTCTTT.

The chain couples TRBV7-9 to TRBJ2-7; D is uncertain. V lost 0 bases, J lost 6 bases, and 6 bases lay in between. CDR1 SEHNR and CDR2 FQNEAQ come from the germline V gene (reference sequence). The CDR3 is made up of 12 amino acids. CDR3 DNA: TGTGCCAGCAGCTTAGCAGGGCCCGAGCAGTACTTC. Protein product: CASSLAGPEQYF. Full variable domain (outside the CDR3, taken from reference TRBV7-9 and TRBJ2-7): DTGVSQNPRHKITKRGQNVTFRCDPISEHNRLYWYRQTLGQGPEFLTYFQNEAQLEKSRLLSDRFSAERPKGSFSTLEIQRTEQGDSAMYLCASSLAGPEQYFGPGTRLTVT.

The V and J genes are TRBV6-2 or TRBV6-3 and TRBJ2-2; no definite D call. V was clipped by 2 bases and J by 1 base, with 14 bases between them. Germline V gene lookup returns CDR1 MNHEY and CDR2 SVGEGT. The CDR3 sequence is 17 residues long. In DNA, the CDR3 is TGTGCCAGCAGTTACGGTTTGACCGGGTTGAACACCGGGGAGCTGTTTTTT. Translating it yields CASSYGLTGLNTGELFF.

This clonotype was counted many times. This chain links TRBV15 with TRBJ1-2; no firm D call. V was clipped by 0 bases and J by 7 bases, with 15 bases between them. This CDR3 contains 15 residues. Germline V gene data show CDR1 as LNHNV and CDR2 as YYDKDF (reference sequence). The CDR3 nucleotides are TGTGCCACCAGCAGAGATCCTCCCGCAGGTACTGGCTACACCTTC. This sequence encodes CATSRDPPAGTGYTF. Together with reference TRBV15 and TRBJ1-2, the CDR3 gives the full variable domain: DAMVIQNPRYQVTQFGKPVTLSCSQTLNHNVMYWYQQKSSQAPKLLFHYYDKDFNNEADTPDNFQSRRPNTSFCFLDIRSPGLGDTAMYLCATSRDPPAGTGYTFGSGTRLTVV.

This clonotype was seen just once. The chain recombines TRBV5-1 with TRBJ2-6, with 10 bases lining up with TRBD2. Germline-derived CDR1 and CDR2 are SGHRS and YFSETQ. J was trimmed by 2 bases and V by 1 base; bases with no gene match: 0. CDR3 length: 16 residues. CDR3 amino acids: CASSLLAGAGANVLTF. The CDR3 nucleotides are TGCGCCAGCAGCTTGCTAGCGGGAGCTGGGGCCAACGTCCTGACTTTC.

This clonotype was recorded many times. A junction boundary mismatches the germline segment, possibly from a read error. CDR3 loop: CASSLTGTSAQETQYF. Here the CDR3 DNA reads TGTGCTAGCAGCTTGACCGGGACTAGCGCACAAGAGACCCAGTACTTC. The gene calls are TRBV7-7 and TRBJ2-5, with 10 bases fitting TRBD2. Germline V gene lookup returns CDR1 SSHAT and CDR2 FNYEAQ (reference sequence). The CDR3 consists of 16 residues.

The rearrangement joins TRBV9 to TRBJ2-6; no definite D call. V lost 4 bases to trimming and J lost 1 base, with 9 bases between them. This CDR3 spans 15 amino acids. The germline V gene encodes CDR1 SGDLS and CDR2 YYNGEE. The CDR3 is CASSSSRSGANVLTF. CDR3 DNA: TGTGCCAGCAGCTCCTCGAGGTCTGGGGCCAACGTCCTGACTTTC. The variable domain in full, with the rest retrieved from reference TRBV9 and TRBJ2-6, is DSGVTQTPKHLITATGQRVTLRCSPRSGDLSVYWYQQSLDQGLQFLIQYYNGEERAKGNILERFSAQQFPDLHSELNLSSLELGDSALYFCASSSSRSGANVLTFGAGSRLTVL.

The rearrangement links TRBV7-2 to TRBJ2-7, with 12 bases matching TRBD2. The CDR3 has 16 amino acids. Germline V gene data show CDR1 as SGHTA and CDR2 as FQGNSA. The V gene end was trimmed by 1 base and the J gene end by 6 bases; junction bases not matched to a gene: 7. CDR3 DNA: TGTGCCAGCAGCTTAGACATACTAGCGGGAGGATCCGAGCAGTACTTC. Residues: CASSLDILAGGSEQYF.

The V and J genes are TRBV5-1 and TRBJ1-5; weak D call: TRBD1 (5 bases). CDR1 SGHRS and CDR2 YFSETQ come from the germline V gene. The V end lost 4 bases, the J end lost 10 bases, and 18 bases lay between the germline ends. CDR3 length: 14 amino acids. The CDR3 region is CASSPGLPESPQHF. Here the CDR3 DNA reads TGCGCCAGCAGCCCGGGACTCCCGGAAAGCCCCCAGCATTTT. Complete variable domain (other parts from reference TRBV5-1 and TRBJ1-5): KAGVTQTPRYLIKTRGQQVTLSCSPISGHRSVSWYQQTPGQGLQFLFEYFSETQRNKGNFPGRFSGRQFSNSRSEMNVSTLELGDSALYLCASSPGLPESPQHFGDGTRLSIL.

Many counts were recorded for this clonotype. A read error may produce the germline difference seen at one junction end. The chain employs TRBV2 and TRBJ1-2, with D uncertain. The CDR3 has 17 residues. Germline CDR1 reads SNHLY; CDR2 reads FYNNEI. The CDR3 reads CAGSEALRSILNYGYTF. The CDR3 DNA is TGTGCCGGCAGTGAAGCGCTTCGATCGATCCTTAACTATGGCTACACCTTC.